This T cell receptor (beta chain) appears in the sequencing data of a study of OX40 agonist ivuxolimab in advanced cancers. About the study: A male proportion of about 84% was recorded, with mean age approximately 57 years and range roughly 23 to 79. General study points: With doses of 0.1 to 3.0 mg/kg, CD4+ and CD8+ blood T cells had undergone clonal expansion by week 6. Undetermined was the antigen specificity of the expanded peripheral T cells. Part of the nonresponder group also had normalized T-cell clonal expansion that was low.

The method was immunoSEQ multiplex PCR; TCRdb's version includes in-frame clones alone and lacks a portion of them. In the table there are 100,000 to 130,000 clones, roughly 90% of which are singletons. On this clone itself: Its antigen is unknown.

Germline CDR1 and CDR2: SGHNT and YENEEA. CDR3 length: 18 residues. The J segment lost 5 bases and the V segment lost 4 bases, leaving 14 bases of the junction unmatched. The receptor was isolated from an adult with an advanced solid tumor such as melanoma, head and neck, liver or kidney cancer. The sample consisted of CD4+ or CD8+ T cells sorted from blood, taken in a trial of the OX40 agonist ivuxolimab. The rearrangement joins TRBV11-3 to TRBJ2-7; 13 positions match TRBD2. The chain's CDR3 is CASSSPGLAGPLLNEQYF. The CDR3 nucleotides read TGTGCCAGCAGCTCGCCGGGACTAGCGGGACCTCTCTTGAACGAGCAGTACTTC. The whole variable domain, remainder taken from reference TRBV11-3 and TRBJ2-7, is EAGVVQSPRYKIIEKKQPVAFWCNPISGHNTLYWYLQNLGQGPELLIRYENEEAVDDSQLPKDRFSAERLKGVDSTLKIQPAELGDSAVYLCASSSPGLAGPLLNEQYFGPGTRLTVT.